The 8 T cell receptor beta chains in this list originate from one sample, sequenced in a study of cytomegalovirus exposure and HLA in healthy donors. Clones were sequenced by immunoSEQ multiplex PCR, and TCRdb holds only the in-frame ones, with some missing. The data hold 55,000 to 65,000 clones, with roughly 94% observed a single time. Sequencing was performed on PBMCs. These receptors were obtained from a woman under 30 in good health and CMV-seropositive.

V usage is TRBV9 and J usage is TRBJ2-2; TRBD2 agrees at 15 bases. Germline lookup yields CDR1 SGDLS and CDR2 YYNGEE. V shed 4 bases, J shed 4 bases, and the junction held 8 bases outside the gene matches. The CDR3 has 18 amino acids. CDR3 sequence: CASSPGLAGGRATGELFF. The DNA for the CDR3 is TGTGCCAGCAGCCCCGGACTAGCGGGAGGGCGGGCCACCGGGGAGCTGTTTTTT.

This chain links TRBV2 with TRBJ1-4; D might be TRBD1 (5 bases). This CDR3 is built from 15 residues. Germline V lookup: CDR1 SNHLY, CDR2 FYNNEI. Trimming took 7 bases from V and 3 from J, leaving 15 bases between them. The CDR3 loop is CASNLRQNSNEKLFF. The CDR3 bases are TGTGCCAGCAACCTCAGACAGAACTCTAATGAAAAACTGTTTTTT.

The table lists this clone with a count of one. The chain is built from TRBV5-4 and TRBJ2-3, with 9 bases that match TRBD2. Germline V gives CDR1 SGHNT, CDR2 YYREEE (reference sequence). The V segment lost 5 bases and the J segment 4 bases; nucleotides outside the gene matches: 8. The CDR3 spans 15 residues. This chain's CDR3 is CASSSGAGGPDTQYF. The CDR3 region has the DNA TGTGCCAGCAGTTCAGGAGCGGGGGGCCCAGATACGCAGTATTTT.

The rearrangement joins TRBV19 to TRBJ2-2; TRBD2 is a possible D gene (5 bases). The germline V and J ends were trimmed by 8 bases and 2 bases, with 9 bases remaining between them. The CDR3 runs 13 residues. CDR1 and CDR2 (germline): LNHDA, SQIVND (reference sequence). The CDR3 coding sequence is TGTGCCAGTTGGGCGGGCAACACCGGGGAGCTGTTTTTT. Its protein is CASWAGNTGELFF.

This rearrangement joins TRBV5-1 to TRBJ2-3, with D perhaps matching TRBD2 (5 bases). CDR1 and CDR2 (germline): SGHRS, YFSETQ. The V end lost 0 bases, the J end lost 1 base, and 9 bases lay between the germline ends. The CDR3 is made up of 15 amino acids. The CDR3 DNA follows: TGCGCCAGCAGCTTGGAGGCGGGCCGCACAGATACGCAGTATTTT. Translated, it gives CASSLEAGRTDTQYF.

This rearrangement joins TRBV2 to TRBJ2-3, with D tentatively TRBD2 (5 bases). The germline gives CDR1 SNHLY, CDR2 FYNNEI. Trimming pared 8 bases from V and 6 bases from J, leaving 15 bases between. The CDR3 has 13 residues. The CDR3 protein is CASRSGLLDTQYF. Written as DNA, the CDR3 is TGTGCCAGCCGCTCGGGGTTATTGGATACGCAGTATTTT.

This chain uses TRBV28 with TRBJ1-1; D perhaps matches TRBD1 (6 bases). The V end was cut by 5 bases, the J end by 7 bases, with 17 bases between. The CDR3 sequence is 14 residues long. Germline CDR1 and CDR2: MDHEN and SYDVKM. The CDR3 coding sequence is TGTGCCAGCAGTAATCAAATGGGGGACATTGAAGCTTTCTTT. The encoded protein is CASSNQMGDIEAFF.

CDR3 sequence: CASSVDAGKNIQYF. For the CDR3, the DNA is TGTGCCAGCAGCGTAGATGCAGGTAAAAACATTCAGTACTTC. The chain employs TRBV9 and TRBJ2-4; D unclear. The ends were cut back, 0 bases at V and 4 bases at J, with 8 bases in the middle. CDR1 is SGDLS and CDR2 is YYNGEE in the germline V gene. The CDR3 extends over 14 amino acids. Full variable domain (rest looked up from reference TRBV9 and TRBJ2-4): DSGVTQTPKHLITATGQRVTLRCSPRSGDLSVYWYQQSLDQGLQFLIQYYNGEERAKGNILERFSAQQFPDLHSELNLSSLELGDSALYFCASSVDAGKNIQYFGAGTRLSVL.